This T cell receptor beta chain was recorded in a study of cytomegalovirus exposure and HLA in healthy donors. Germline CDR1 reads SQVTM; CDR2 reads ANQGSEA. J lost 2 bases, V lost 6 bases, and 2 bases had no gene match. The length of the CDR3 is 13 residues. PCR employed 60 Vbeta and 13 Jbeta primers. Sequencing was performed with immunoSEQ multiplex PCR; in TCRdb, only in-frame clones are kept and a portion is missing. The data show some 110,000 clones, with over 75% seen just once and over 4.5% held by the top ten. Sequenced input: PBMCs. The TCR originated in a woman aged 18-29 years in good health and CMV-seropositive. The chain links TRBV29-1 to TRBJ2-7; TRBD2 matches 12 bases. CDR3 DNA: TGCAGCGTGCGGACTAGCGGGACCTACGAGCAGTACTTC. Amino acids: CSVRTSGTYEQYF.